The 20 T cell receptor beta chains presented below share a single source sample, sequenced in a study of response to subunit inactivated influenza vaccine (dated by TCRdb to the late 2010s). The library was produced with RT-PCR. TCRdb lists the instrument as Illumina HiSeq 2500. TCRdb trimmed public reads at Q25 via fastp, called clones via MiXCR and kept in-frame beta chains. Each CDR3 protein appears once, grouped with its most common genes and DNA. For this sample there are around 540,000 distinct CDR3 sequences; about 11% appear just once. 10% of the sample goes to the ten largest clones. The sample was PBMCs from blood, taken on the day of vaccination. The source of these receptors is a man in his forties or fifties who received an inactivated influenza vaccine. Donor details come from another sample of the same person, matched by shared clones.

This clonotype was picked up a small number of times. This rearrangement joins TRBV13 to TRBJ2-3; D is possibly TRBD1 (5 bases). V was clipped by 5 bases and J by 2 bases, with 17 bases between them. Germline V gives CDR1 PRHDT, CDR2 FYEKMQ (reference sequence). The CDR3 is 16 amino acids. CDR3 protein: CASSPTMAGNTDTQYF. The CDR3 coding sequence is TGTGCCAGCAGCCCAACTATGGCAGGGAACACAGATACGCAGTATTTT.

V gene TRBV5-1 combines with J gene TRBJ2-1, with D possibly being TRBD2 (6 bases). V was trimmed by 5 bases and J by 0 bases, leaving 12 bases between them. The CDR3 is made up of 15 amino acids. The germline gives CDR1 SGHRS, CDR2 YFSETQ. As DNA, the CDR3 is TGCGCCAGCAGACGGGGGTCGAGCTCCTACAATGAGCAGTTCTTC. Encoded protein: CASRRGSSSYNEQFF.

This clonotype has a count of ten or more. The V and J genes are TRBV29-1 and TRBJ1-2; TRBD1 is a possible D gene (5 bases). The CDR3 has 12 residues. Trimming left V 6 bases short and J 4 bases short, with 12 bases between. Germline loops: CDR1 SQVTM, CDR2 ANQGSEA. CDR3 sequence: CSVRRDGYGYTF. CDR3 DNA: TGCAGCGTCCGCAGGGACGGCTATGGCTACACCTTC. Filled out from reference TRBV29-1 and TRBJ1-2, the complete variable domain reads SAVISQKPSRDICQRGTSLTIQCQVDSQVTMMFWYRQQPGQSLTLIATANQGSEATYESGFVIDKFPISRPNLTFSTLTVSNMSPEDSSIYLCSVRRDGYGYTFGSGTRLTVV.

The rearrangement uses TRBV20-1 and TRBJ2-6; the D is unclear. Trimming cost V 5 bases and J 4 bases, with 15 bases left between them. Germline loops: CDR1 DFQATT, CDR2 SNEGSKA (reference sequence). The CDR3 contains 15 residues. For the CDR3, the DNA is TGCAGTGCTGGGATGCGGACGACAGGGGCCAACGTCCTGACTTTC. Translated: CSAGMRTTGANVLTF.

The V and J genes are TRBV11-1 and TRBJ2-1, with 15 bases identical to TRBD2. V lost 4 bases to trimming and J lost 10 bases; unmatched junction nucleotides: 14. CDR1 is SGHAT and CDR2 is FQDESV in the germline V gene (reference sequence). The CDR3 has 18 residues. The CDR3 spells CASSSSGTSGRTIREQFF. The CDR3 DNA sequence: TGTGCCAGCAGCTCCTCCGGGACTAGCGGGAGGACTATCAGGGAGCAGTTCTTC.

This clonotype was detected only a few times. This chain connects TRBV4-3 to TRBJ2-5; the match to TRBD1 covers 9 bases. Germline V lookup: CDR1 LGHNA, CDR2 YSLEER. V was pared by 1 base and J by 4 bases, with 1 base of the junction left unmatched. The CDR3 contains 14 residues. CDR3 in DNA: TGCGCCAGCAGCCAAGGGACAGGGGCAGAGACCCAGTACTTC. It encodes CASSQGTGAETQYF.

This rearrangement joins TRBV12-3 or TRBV12-4 to TRBJ1-1; D perhaps matches TRBD1 (5 bases). V was pared by 6 bases and J by 8 bases, with 13 bases between. This CDR3 contains 12 residues. In DNA, the CDR3 is TGTGCCAGCAGCCCCGACAGCCAGGAAGCTTTCTTT. Its protein is CASSPDSQEAFF.

In this sample, this clonotype turned up many times. The V and J genes are TRBV5-8 and TRBJ2-5; TRBD1 matches at 11 bases. The CDR3 has 14 residues. Germline-derived CDR1 and CDR2 are SGHTS and YDEGEE. Germline trimming cut 5 bases from V and 0 bases from J; bases unmatched to any gene: 0. CDR3 amino acids: CASRDRGHQETQYF. CDR3 sequence (DNA): TGTGCCAGCAGGGACAGGGGGCACCAAGAGACCCAGTACTTC.

Details on this clonotype: A read error may be the cause here, since a much bigger clone is one base away. The CDR3 sequence is CASSSWDRSSYKEQFF. The CDR3 bases are TGTGCCAGCAGCAGTTGGGACAGGAGCTCCTACAAGGAGCAGTTCTTC. The gene calls are TRBV14 and TRBJ2-1; 8 nucleotides line up with TRBD1. The CDR3 is made up of 16 amino acids. Germline assignment: CDR1 SGHDN and CDR2 FVKESK.

This clonotype was recorded a few times. V is TRBV7-8 and J is TRBJ2-1; TRBD1 agrees at 7 bases. In germline, CDR1 is SGHVS, CDR2 FQNEAQ. V lost 4 bases to trimming and J lost 5 bases; unmatched junction nucleotides: 8. The CDR3 extends over 15 amino acids. The CDR3 spells CASSSPGTVDNEQFF. CDR3 DNA: TGTGCCAGCAGCTCACCCGGGACAGTCGACAATGAGCAGTTCTTC.

The rearrangement uses TRBV20-1 and TRBJ2-3; 13 bases match TRBD2. Germline CDR1 reads DFQATT; CDR2 reads SNEGSKA (reference sequence). The CDR3 runs to 17 residues. Trimming removed 7 bases from V and 2 bases from J; junction bases left unmatched: 12. CDR3 sequence (DNA): TGCAGTGTCACCTTGCGGGGACTAGCGGGATTCACAGATACGCAGTATTTT. Translation gives CSVTLRGLAGFTDTQYF.

This clonotype turned up a few times. The chain joins TRBV20-1 to TRBJ2-3, with D perhaps TRBD1 (6 bases). The CDR3 totals 14 residues. The V gene's germline CDR1 is DFQATT and CDR2 SNEGSKA (reference sequence). V was shortened by 6 bases and J by 6 bases, with 19 bases between the two germline ends. CDR3 residues: CSAQNVEGGDTQYF. The CDR3 bases are TGCAGTGCACAAAACGTAGAAGGGGGTGATACGCAGTATTTT.

This sequence joins TRBV4-2 and TRBJ2-3; 9 bases are shared with TRBD2. The CDR3 length is 15 residues. The V gene's germline CDR1 is LGHNA and CDR2 YNFKEQ. Germline trimming cut 4 bases from V and 2 bases from J; bases unmatched to any gene: 4. The chain's CDR3 is CASSRSGGLTDTQYF. CDR3 bases: TGTGCCAGCAGCCGTAGCGGGGGCCTCACAGATACGCAGTATTTT.

The chain has TRBV6-2 or TRBV6-3 and TRBJ2-1; weak D call: TRBD1 (6 bases). The length of the CDR3 is 17 residues. Germline CDR1 and CDR2: MNHEY and SVGEGT. The V end was cut by 2 bases, the J end by 2 bases, with 16 bases between. In DNA, the CDR3 is TGTGCCAGCAGTTACGAAGGGGGAGCCCCGACCTACAATGAGCAGTTCTTC. Translated: CASSYEGGAPTYNEQFF.

This clonotype came up many times. V usage is TRBV7-2 and J usage is TRBJ2-7; D not certain. The germline CDR1 and CDR2 sequences are SGHTA and FQGNSA. Trimming took 2 bases from V and 3 from J, leaving 11 bases between them. The CDR3 covers 14 residues. The CDR3 coding sequence is TGTGCCAGCAGCTTAAGTAGTCAGGTCTACGAGCAGTACTTC. Translating it yields CASSLSSQVYEQYF.

At least ten counts were recorded for this clonotype. The chain has TRBV12-3 or TRBV12-4 and TRBJ1-2; D perhaps matches TRBD1 (6 bases). V lost 5 bases to trimming and J lost 5 bases, with 12 bases between them. CDR3 length: 13 residues. This CDR3 is CASSVQDSYGYTF. CDR3 sequence (DNA): TGTGCCAGCAGTGTCCAGGACAGTTATGGCTACACCTTC.

CDR3 nucleotides: TGTGCCAGCAGTTTATCGATAGGGTCCACCGGGGAGCTGTTTTTT. Protein sequence: CASSLSIGSTGELFF. The chain joins TRBV27 to TRBJ2-2; D not resolved. The CDR3 loop spans 15 amino acids. Germline V gene sequence: CDR1 MNHEY, CDR2 SMNVEV (reference sequence). V lost 0 bases to trimming and J lost 4 bases, with 9 bases between them.

This chain joins TRBV9 and TRBJ2-3, with 7 nucleotides matching TRBD2. The V gene's germline CDR1 is SGDLS and CDR2 YYNGEE. The CDR3 runs 14 residues. V lost 1 base, J lost 3 bases, and 2 bases stayed unmatched. The CDR3 DNA follows: TGTGCCAGCAGCGTAAGCGGGGATACAGATACGCAGTATTTT. It specifies CASSVSGDTDTQYF.

This clonotype was found many times. The rearrangement links TRBV7-9 to TRBJ1-1; D is unresolved. This CDR3 is built from 13 residues. Germline assignment: CDR1 SEHNR and CDR2 FQNEAQ (reference sequence). Trimming removed 2 bases from V and 1 base from J, with 5 bases in between. The CDR3 nucleotides are TGTGCCAGCAGCTTAATGGAGAACACTGAAGCTTTCTTT. The encoded protein is CASSLMENTEAFF. Full variable domain (remainder filled in from reference TRBV7-9 and TRBJ1-1): DTGVSQNPRHKITKRGQNVTFRCDPISEHNRLYWYRQTLGQGPEFLTYFQNEAQLEKSRLLSDRFSAERPKGSFSTLEIQRTEQGDSAMYLCASSLMENTEAFFGQGTRLTVV.

This clonotype occurred a few times. The chain uses TRBV27 and TRBJ2-1; maybe TRBD2 (6 bases). Germline V gives CDR1 MNHEY, CDR2 SMNVEV (reference sequence). V lost 1 base and J 6 bases, leaving 10 bases between the germline ends. The CDR3 consists of 14 residues. CDR3 sequence: CASSLFPEGNEQFF. The DNA of the CDR3 is TGTGCCAGCAGTTTATTCCCGGAGGGCAATGAGCAGTTCTTC.